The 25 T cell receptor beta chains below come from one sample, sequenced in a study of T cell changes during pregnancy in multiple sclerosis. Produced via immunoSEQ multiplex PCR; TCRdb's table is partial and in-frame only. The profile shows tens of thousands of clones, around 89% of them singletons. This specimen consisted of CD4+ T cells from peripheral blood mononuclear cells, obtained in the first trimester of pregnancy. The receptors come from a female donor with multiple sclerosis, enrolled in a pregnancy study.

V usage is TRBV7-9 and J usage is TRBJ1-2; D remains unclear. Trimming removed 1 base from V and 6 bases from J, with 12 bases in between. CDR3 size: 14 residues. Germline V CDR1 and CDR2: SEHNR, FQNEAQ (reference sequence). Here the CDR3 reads CASSLVSGLDGYTF. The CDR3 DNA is TGTGCCAGCAGCTTAGTGTCAGGTCTCGATGGCTACACCTTC.

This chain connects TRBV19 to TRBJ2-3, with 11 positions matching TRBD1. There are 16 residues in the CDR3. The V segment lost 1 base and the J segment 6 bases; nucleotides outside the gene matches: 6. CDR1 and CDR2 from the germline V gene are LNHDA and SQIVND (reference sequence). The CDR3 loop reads CASSIVRTGGKDTQYF. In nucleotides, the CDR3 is TGTGCCAGTAGTATAGTCCGGACAGGGGGCAAGGATACGCAGTATTTT.

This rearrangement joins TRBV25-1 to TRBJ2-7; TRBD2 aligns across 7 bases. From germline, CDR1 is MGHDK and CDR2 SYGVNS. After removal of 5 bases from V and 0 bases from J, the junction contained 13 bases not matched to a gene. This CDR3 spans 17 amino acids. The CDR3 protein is CASSTLAGDGHSYEQYF. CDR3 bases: TGTGCCAGCAGTACTCTGGCGGGGGACGGACACTCCTACGAGCAGTACTTC.

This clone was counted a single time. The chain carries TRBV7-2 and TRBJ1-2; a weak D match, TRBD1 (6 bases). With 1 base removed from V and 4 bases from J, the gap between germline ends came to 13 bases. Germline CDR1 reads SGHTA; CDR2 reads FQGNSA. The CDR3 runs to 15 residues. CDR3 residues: CASSLGGHGAYGYTF. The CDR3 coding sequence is TGTGCCAGCAGCTTAGGGGGACACGGGGCCTATGGCTACACCTTC.

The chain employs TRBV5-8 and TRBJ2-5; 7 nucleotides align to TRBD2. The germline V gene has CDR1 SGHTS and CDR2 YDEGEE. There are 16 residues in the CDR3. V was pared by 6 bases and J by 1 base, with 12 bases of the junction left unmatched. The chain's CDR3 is CASNVQEGGFQETQYF. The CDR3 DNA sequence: TGTGCCAGCAACGTCCAGGAGGGAGGGTTCCAAGAGACCCAGTACTTC.

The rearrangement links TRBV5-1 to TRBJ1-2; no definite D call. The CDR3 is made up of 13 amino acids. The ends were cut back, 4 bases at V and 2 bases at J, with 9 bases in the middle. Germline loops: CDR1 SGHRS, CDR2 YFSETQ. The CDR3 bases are TGCGCCAGCAGCCCAACAAACAACTATGGCTACACCTTC. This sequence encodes CASSPTNNYGYTF.

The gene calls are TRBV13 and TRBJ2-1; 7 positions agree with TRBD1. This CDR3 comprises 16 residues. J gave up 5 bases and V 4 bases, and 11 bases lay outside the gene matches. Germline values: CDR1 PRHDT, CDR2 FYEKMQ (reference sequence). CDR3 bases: TGTGCCAGCAGCTCACTAGTAGACAGGGATAACAATGAGCAGTTCTTC. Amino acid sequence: CASSSLVDRDNNEQFF. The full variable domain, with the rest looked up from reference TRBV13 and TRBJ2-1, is AAGVIQSPRHLIKEKRETATLKCYPIPRHDTVYWYQQGPGQDPQFLISFYEKMQSDKGSIPDRFSAQQFSDYHSELNMSSLELGDSALYFCASSSLVDRDNNEQFFGPGTRLTVL.

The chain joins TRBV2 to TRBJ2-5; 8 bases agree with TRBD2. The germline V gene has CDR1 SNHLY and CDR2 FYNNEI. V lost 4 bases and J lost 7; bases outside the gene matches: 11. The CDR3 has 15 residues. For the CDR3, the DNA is TGTGCCAGCAGTGTAGGGACTAGGGGAGGAGGGACCCAGTACTTC. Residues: CASSVGTRGGGTQYF.

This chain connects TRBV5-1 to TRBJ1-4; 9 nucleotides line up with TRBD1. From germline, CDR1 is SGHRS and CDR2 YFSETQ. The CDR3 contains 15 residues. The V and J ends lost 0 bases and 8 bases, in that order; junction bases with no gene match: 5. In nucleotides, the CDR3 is TGCGCCAGCAGCTTGGGGGGGACAGGGAGCGAAAAACTGTTTTTT. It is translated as CASSLGGTGSEKLFF.

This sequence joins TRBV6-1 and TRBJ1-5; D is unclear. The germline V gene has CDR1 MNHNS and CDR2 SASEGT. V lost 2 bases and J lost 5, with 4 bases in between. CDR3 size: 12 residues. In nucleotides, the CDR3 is TGTGCCAGCAGTGAATTCGATCAGCCCCAGCATTTT. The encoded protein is CASSEFDQPQHF.

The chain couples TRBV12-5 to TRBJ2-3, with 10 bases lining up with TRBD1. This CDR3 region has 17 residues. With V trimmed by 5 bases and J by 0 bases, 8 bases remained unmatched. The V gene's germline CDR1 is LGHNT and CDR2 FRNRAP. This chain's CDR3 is CASGLGTGVLSTDTQYF. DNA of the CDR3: TGTGCTAGTGGTCTCGGGACAGGGGTTTTAAGCACAGATACGCAGTATTTT.

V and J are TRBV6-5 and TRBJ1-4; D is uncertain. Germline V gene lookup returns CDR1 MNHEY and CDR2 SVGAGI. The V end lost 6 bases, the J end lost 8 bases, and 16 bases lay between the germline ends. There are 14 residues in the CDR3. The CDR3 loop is CASSDNRWREKLFF. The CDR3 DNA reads TGTGCCAGCAGCGATAACCGGTGGCGGGAAAAACTGTTTTTT.

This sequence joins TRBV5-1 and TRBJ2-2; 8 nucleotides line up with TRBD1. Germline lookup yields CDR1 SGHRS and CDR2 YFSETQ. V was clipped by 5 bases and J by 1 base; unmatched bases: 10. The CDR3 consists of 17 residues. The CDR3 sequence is CASRRTGNRVNTGELFF. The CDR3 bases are TGCGCCAGCAGAAGGACAGGGAATCGGGTGAACACCGGGGAGCTGTTTTTT.

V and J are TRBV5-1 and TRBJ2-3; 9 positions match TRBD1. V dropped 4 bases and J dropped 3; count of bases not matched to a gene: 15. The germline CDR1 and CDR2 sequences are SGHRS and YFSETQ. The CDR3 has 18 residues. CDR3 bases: TGCGCCAGCAGCCGGACTCCCGGGACAGGGATGGGGACAGATACGCAGTATTTT. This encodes CASSRTPGTGMGTDTQYF.

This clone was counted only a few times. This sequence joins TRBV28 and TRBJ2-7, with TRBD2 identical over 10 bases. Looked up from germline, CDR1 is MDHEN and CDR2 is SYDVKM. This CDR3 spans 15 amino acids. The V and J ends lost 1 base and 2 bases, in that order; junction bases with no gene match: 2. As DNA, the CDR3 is TGTGCCAGCAGTTTATATACTAGCGGGGCCTACGAGCAGTACTTC. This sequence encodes CASSLYTSGAYEQYF.

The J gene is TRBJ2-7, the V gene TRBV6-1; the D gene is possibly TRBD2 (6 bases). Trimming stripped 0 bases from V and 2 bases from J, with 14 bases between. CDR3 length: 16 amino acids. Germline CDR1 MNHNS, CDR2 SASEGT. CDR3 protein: CASSEARWRGAYEQYF. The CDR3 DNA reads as TGTGCCAGCAGTGAAGCGCGGTGGAGGGGCGCCTACGAGCAGTACTTC.

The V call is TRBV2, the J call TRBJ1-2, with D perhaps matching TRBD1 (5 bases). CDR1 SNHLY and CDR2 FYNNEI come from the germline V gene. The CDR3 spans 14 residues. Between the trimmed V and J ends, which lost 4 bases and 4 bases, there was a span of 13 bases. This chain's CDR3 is CASSVGRTPYGYTF. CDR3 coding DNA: TGTGCCAGCAGTGTCGGTAGGACACCCTATGGCTACACCTTC. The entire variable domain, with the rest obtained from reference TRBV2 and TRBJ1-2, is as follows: EPEVTQTPSHQVTQMGQEVILRCVPISNHLYFYWYRQILGQKVEFLVSFYNNEISEKSEIFDDQFSVERPDGSNFTLKIRSTKLEDSAMYFCASSVGRTPYGYTFGSGTRLTVV.

Here the CDR3 reads CASSLPQGYGYTF. DNA of the CDR3: TGTGCCAGCAGCTTGCCACAGGGGTATGGCTACACCTTC. The chain joins TRBV5-4 to TRBJ1-2; TRBD1 matches at 7 bases. Germline loops: CDR1 SGHNT, CDR2 YYREEE (reference sequence). This CDR3 is 13 amino acids long. The ends lost 1 base at V and 5 bases at J; junction bases unmatched: 2.

CDR3: CASSIGGTSVGEQFF. The DNA for the CDR3 is TGTGCCAGTAGTATAGGGGGGACTAGTGTTGGTGAGCAGTTCTTC. The chain has TRBV19 and TRBJ2-1, with 8 positions matching TRBD2. Germline V CDR1 and CDR2: LNHDA, SQIVND (reference sequence). The CDR3 has 15 amino acids. Trimming at V came to 1 base and at J to 9 bases, leaving 8 bases not matched to a gene.

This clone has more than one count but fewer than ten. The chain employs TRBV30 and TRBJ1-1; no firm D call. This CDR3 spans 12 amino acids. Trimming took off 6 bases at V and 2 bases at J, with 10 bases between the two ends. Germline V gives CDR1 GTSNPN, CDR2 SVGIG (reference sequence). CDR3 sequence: CACVRVNTEAFF. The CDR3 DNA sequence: TGTGCCTGTGTCCGAGTTAACACTGAAGCTTTCTTT.

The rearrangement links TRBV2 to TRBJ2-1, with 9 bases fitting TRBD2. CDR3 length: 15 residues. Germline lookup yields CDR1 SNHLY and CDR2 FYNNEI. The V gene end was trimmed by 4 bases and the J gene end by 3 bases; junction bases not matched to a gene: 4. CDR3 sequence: CASSASGANYNEQFF. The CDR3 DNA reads TGTGCCAGCAGTGCTAGCGGGGCGAACTACAATGAGCAGTTCTTC.

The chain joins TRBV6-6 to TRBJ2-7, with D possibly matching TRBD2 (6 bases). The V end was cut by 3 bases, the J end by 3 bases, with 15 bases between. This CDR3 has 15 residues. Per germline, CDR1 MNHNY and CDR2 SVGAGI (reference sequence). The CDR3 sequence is CASSYGLAKNYEQYF. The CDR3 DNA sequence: TGTGCCAGCAGTTATGGCCTAGCGAAAAACTACGAGCAGTACTTC.

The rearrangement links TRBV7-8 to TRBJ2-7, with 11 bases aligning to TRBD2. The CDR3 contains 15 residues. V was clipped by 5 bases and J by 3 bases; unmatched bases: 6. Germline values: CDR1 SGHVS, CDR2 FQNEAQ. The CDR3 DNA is TGTGCCAGCAGCGTGGGGACTAGCGGCCTCTACGAGCAGTACTTC. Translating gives CASSVGTSGLYEQYF. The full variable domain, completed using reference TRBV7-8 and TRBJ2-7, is GAGVSQSPRYKVAKRGQDVALRCDPISGHVSLFWYQQALGQGPEFLTYFQNEAQLDKSGLPSDRFFAERPEGSVSTLKIQRTQQEDSAVYLCASSVGTSGLYEQYFGPGTRLTVT.

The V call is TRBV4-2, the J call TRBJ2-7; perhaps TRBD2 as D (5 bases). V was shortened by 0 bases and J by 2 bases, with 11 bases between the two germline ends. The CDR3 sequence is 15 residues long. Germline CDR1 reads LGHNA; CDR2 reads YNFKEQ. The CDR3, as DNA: TGTGCCAGCAGCCAAGATCAGGTCGGGGCCTACGAGCAGTACTTC. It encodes CASSQDQVGAYEQYF.

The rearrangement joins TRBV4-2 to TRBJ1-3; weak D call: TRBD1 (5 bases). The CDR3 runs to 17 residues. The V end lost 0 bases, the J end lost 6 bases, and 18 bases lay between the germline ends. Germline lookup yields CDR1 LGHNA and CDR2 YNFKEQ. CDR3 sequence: CASSQDITAGHLNTIYF. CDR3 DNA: TGTGCCAGCAGCCAAGATATTACGGCAGGGCATTTAAACACCATATATTTT.